One sample yielded the 28 T cell receptor beta chains listed below, sequenced in a study of T cell repertoires in cytomegalovirus infection. These TCRs are of unknown antigen specificity. TCRdb processed the reads anew with MiXCR; each CDR3 protein has one entry. The sample lists 200,000 or so distinct CDR3 sequences, approximately 40% occurring once. The sequencing here drew on CD8+ T cells from cultured PBMCs, taken from culture after CMV antigen stimulation. The receptors were gathered from a human donor in good health (CMV status not recorded). Some clones in this sample may be carry-over from other donors' samples.

This clonotype has only one observation. This sequence joins TRBV7-6 and TRBJ1-1; possibly TRBD1 for D (6 bases). The CDR3 totals 16 residues. CDR1 SGHVS and CDR2 FNYEAQ come from the germline V gene. Trimming left V 0 bases short and J 6 bases short, with 17 bases between. CDR3 sequence reads: CASSLALGRGLAEAFF. For the CDR3, the DNA is TGTGCCAGCAGCTTAGCGCTGGGGAGGGGGTTGGCTGAAGCTTTCTTT.

The V and J genes are TRBV24-1 and TRBJ2-1, with TRBD2 identical over 7 bases. Germline values: CDR1 KGHDR, CDR2 SFDVKD. The ends lost 5 bases at V and 2 bases at J; junction bases unmatched: 5. The CDR3 consists of 15 residues. CDR3 nucleotide sequence: TGTGCCACCAGTGTTGGCGGGGGAGCCTACAATGAGCAGTTCTTC. It encodes CATSVGGGAYNEQFF.

This clonotype was recorded a few times. The rearrangement joins TRBV25-1 to TRBJ2-5; TRBD2 is a possible D gene (5 bases). V lost 7 bases to trimming and J lost 5 bases, with 14 bases between them. The CDR3 is made up of 13 amino acids. The germline V gene has CDR1 MGHDK and CDR2 SYGVNS. Here the CDR3 DNA reads TGTGCCAGCACCCCACCCAGGAGGGAGACCCAGTACTTC. This encodes CASTPPRRETQYF.

The genes are TRBV12-3 or TRBV12-4 and TRBJ2-1; 9 positions agree with TRBD2. The trim removed 6 bases at V and 8 bases at J, leaving 8 bases unmatched. The CDR3 extends over 14 amino acids. The CDR3 nucleotides read TGTGCCAGCAGGGTAGCGGGAGCGGTCGATGAGCAGTTCTTC. It codes for CASRVAGAVDEQFF.

The CDR3 is CASRTSGEGEEQYF. CDR3 DNA: TGTGCCAGCAGGACCTCAGGGGAAGGGGAAGAGCAGTACTTC. The V and J genes are TRBV7-9 and TRBJ2-7; perhaps TRBD1 as D (6 bases). V gave up 6 bases and J gave up 7 bases, with 19 bases separating them. The CDR3 has 14 amino acids. Germline V gene sequence: CDR1 SEHNR, CDR2 FQNEAQ (reference sequence).

The chain employs TRBV27 and TRBJ1-6; D not resolved. This CDR3 region has 15 residues. The V and J ends lost 6 bases and 12 bases respectively, with 21 bases between them. CDR1 and CDR2 (germline): MNHEY, SMNVEV (reference sequence). The CDR3: CASRVPGSLWGPLHF. The CDR3 DNA follows: TGTGCCAGCAGAGTCCCGGGAAGCCTTTGGGGACCCCTCCACTTT.

The chain links TRBV6-5 to TRBJ2-1; no firm D call. The CDR3 runs 13 residues. CDR1 is MNHEY, CDR2 SVGAGI, per germline. Trimming pared 2 bases from V and 4 bases from J, leaving 6 bases between. The DNA of the CDR3 is TGTGCCAGCAGTTACACACCATACAATGAGCAGTTCTTC. The encoded protein is CASSYTPYNEQFF.

This clonotype came up a few times. This sequence joins TRBV27 and TRBJ1-2; a weak D match, TRBD1 (6 bases). This CDR3 comprises 15 residues. Trimming took 11 bases from V and 1 from J, leaving 20 bases between them. Germline V gives CDR1 MNHEY, CDR2 SMNVEV (reference sequence). CDR3 nucleotide sequence: TGTGCCGCCAGCTCTAATCAGGGGCATAACTATGGCTACACCTTC. It is translated as CAASSNQGHNYGYTF.

The chain joins TRBV9 to TRBJ2-3; D call uncertain. This CDR3 has 12 amino acids. The germline V and J ends were trimmed by 1 base and 3 bases, with 3 bases remaining between them. Germline loops: CDR1 SGDLS, CDR2 YYNGEE. The CDR3 DNA reads as TGTGCCAGCAGCGTATATACAGATACGCAGTATTTT. Protein: CASSVYTDTQYF.

Only a few counts were recorded for this clonotype. The rearrangement joins TRBV12-3 or TRBV12-4 to TRBJ2-1; 10 bases are a match to TRBD2. V trimming: 2 bases; J trimming: 5 bases; junction bases outside the gene matches: 3. CDR3 size: 15 residues. The CDR3 nucleotides are TGTGCCAGCAGTTTACGTCTAGCGGGAGACAATGAGCAGTTCTTC. Protein sequence: CASSLRLAGDNEQFF.

This clonotype showed up many times. The chain links TRBV11-2 to TRBJ2-1; 8 positions agree with TRBD2. The trim removed 0 bases at V and 5 bases at J, leaving 9 bases unmatched. This CDR3 region has 17 residues. Per germline, CDR1 SGHAT and CDR2 FQNNGV. CDR3 amino acids: CASSLDRSGSEHNEQFF. For the CDR3, the DNA is TGTGCCAGCAGCTTAGACCGAAGCGGGAGTGAGCACAATGAGCAGTTCTTC.

Only a few counts were recorded for this clonotype. V is TRBV7-9 and J is TRBJ2-1, with TRBD2 identical over 11 bases. The CDR3 is made up of 17 amino acids. V shed 5 bases, J shed 9 bases, and the junction held 15 bases outside the gene matches. Germline V gene sequence: CDR1 SEHNR, CDR2 FQNEAQ (reference sequence). CDR3 sequence (DNA): TGTGCCAGCAGCACCGGGACTAGCGGAAATCTTTATGGTGAGCAGTTCTTC. Its protein product is CASSTGTSGNLYGEQFF.

J is TRBJ2-5 and V is TRBV25-1, with unresolved D. Germline CDR1 is MGHDK and CDR2 is SYGVNS. Trimming took off 2 bases at V and 1 base at J, with 8 bases between the two ends. The CDR3 length is 14 residues. The CDR3 loop is CASSEPGPQETQYF. The CDR3 DNA follows: TGTGCCAGCAGTGAACCAGGACCCCAAGAGACCCAGTACTTC.

This clonotype was picked up many times. The V and J genes are TRBV27 and TRBJ1-1; tentative D call: TRBD1 (6 bases). CDR1 MNHEY and CDR2 SMNVEV come from the germline V gene (reference sequence). The CDR3 spans 16 residues. Trimming stripped 4 bases from V and 5 bases from J, with 20 bases between. The DNA of the CDR3 is TGTGCCAGCAGTTGGGCGTATGGAGGGGGGAGGACTGAAGCTTTCTTT. It is translated as CASSWAYGGGRTEAFF.

This chain uses TRBV20-1 with TRBJ2-7, with a weak D call TRBD2 (5 bases). V was trimmed by 0 bases and J by 3 bases, leaving 12 bases between them. The CDR3 is made up of 14 amino acids. Germline V CDR1 and CDR2: DFQATT, SNEGSKA (reference sequence). DNA of the CDR3: TGCAGTGCTAGAGATGGTCTAGCAGACTACGAGCAGTACTTC. Translating gives CSARDGLADYEQYF.

This clonotype occurred many times. The chain couples TRBV12-3 or TRBV12-4 to TRBJ2-5; 11 positions match TRBD2. The V gene end was trimmed by 6 bases and the J gene end by 4 bases; junction bases not matched to a gene: 4. This CDR3 has 14 amino acids. In DNA form, the CDR3 reads TGTGCCAGCAGCCCAGGACTAGCGGGAGAGACCCAGTACTTC. Its translation: CASSPGLAGETQYF.

CDR3 sequence reads: CASSLRTGSSNQPQHF. DNA of the CDR3: TGTGCCAGCAGCTTAAGGACAGGGAGTAGCAATCAGCCCCAGCATTTT. V gene TRBV7-6 combines with J gene TRBJ1-5; 8 positions match TRBD1. Germline V gives CDR1 SGHVS, CDR2 FNYEAQ. V shed 2 bases, J shed 0 bases, and the junction held 3 bases outside the gene matches. The CDR3 is 16 residues long.

The rearrangement links TRBV29-1 to TRBJ1-1, with D possibly matching TRBD1 (6 bases). In germline, CDR1 is SQVTM, CDR2 ANQGSEA. With 6 bases removed from V and 5 bases from J, the gap between germline ends came to 16 bases. The CDR3 contains 13 residues. The CDR3 loop reads CSVAPGRGTEAFF. The CDR3 coding sequence is TGCAGCGTGGCGCCGGGAAGGGGGACTGAAGCTTTCTTT.

The chain has TRBV2 and TRBJ2-1, with 9 bases lining up with TRBD2. CDR3 length: 14 amino acids. V gave up 11 bases and J gave up 9 bases; unmatched junction bases: 14. Germline assignment: CDR1 SNHLY and CDR2 FYNNEI. CDR3 sequence reads: CAGGGREGRSEQFF. The CDR3 nucleotides are TGTGCCGGTGGTGGGCGGGAGGGCCGGAGTGAGCAGTTCTTC.

J is TRBJ2-1 and V is TRBV6-1; TRBD2 agrees at 14 bases. Germline V gene data show CDR1 as MNHNS and CDR2 as SASEGT. Trimming cost V 2 bases and J 5 bases; bases outside gene matches: 5. CDR3 length: 17 amino acids. The CDR3 sequence: CASSESRGLAGDNEQFF. Here the CDR3 DNA reads TGTGCCAGCAGTGAAAGCAGGGGACTAGCGGGAGACAATGAGCAGTTCTTC.

This clonotype was counted many times. This chain joins TRBV7-3 and TRBJ2-2; TRBD1 or TRBD2 may be the D gene (7 bases each). The V gene's germline CDR1 is SGHTA and CDR2 FQGTGA. Trimming shortened V by 6 bases and J by 2 bases, and 13 bases separated the two germline ends. The CDR3 has 15 amino acids. The CDR3 sequence: CASRGGTDNTGELFF. The CDR3, as DNA: TGTGCCAGCAGGGGGGGGACAGATAACACCGGGGAGCTGTTTTTT.

The J gene is TRBJ1-3, the V gene TRBV6-1, with D hard to call. The V gene lost 5 bases and the J gene lost 0 bases, with 11 bases spanning the gap. The CDR3 has 15 amino acids. From germline, CDR1 is MNHNS and CDR2 SASEGT. The chain's CDR3 is CASSRQTLSGNTIYF. As DNA, the CDR3 is TGTGCCAGCAGTCGTCAAACTCTCTCTGGAAACACCATATATTTT.

Notes on this clonotype: The CDR3 carries no conserved terminal phenylalanine or tryptophan, so it likely arises from a read error. The V and J genes are TRBV4-1 and TRBJ2-3; D ambiguous. The germline V gene encodes CDR1 MGHRA and CDR2 YSYEKL. V dropped 3 bases and J dropped 0 bases, with 7 bases sitting between them. This CDR3 region has 14 residues. In DNA form, the CDR3 reads TGCGCCAGCAGCCACCGGGCTAGCACAGATACGCAGTATTCT. It is translated as CASSHRASTDTQYS.

The CDR3 loop is CASSFGGSGNTIYF. CDR3 nucleotide sequence: TGTGCCAGCAGTTTCGGGGGCTCTGGAAACACCATATATTTT. The J gene is TRBJ1-3, the V gene TRBV7-3; D might be TRBD1 (5 bases). Germline V lookup: CDR1 SGHTA, CDR2 FQGTGA. The CDR3 is made up of 14 amino acids. Trimming shortened V by 6 bases and J by 0 bases, and 9 bases separated the two germline ends.

This sequence joins TRBV11-2 and TRBJ2-3; D may correspond to TRBD1 or TRBD2 (6 bases each). This CDR3 comprises 16 residues. CDR1 is SGHAT, CDR2 FQNNGV, per germline. Trimming removed 3 bases from V and 1 base from J, with 14 bases in between. CDR3 bases: TGTGCCAGCAGCTTTTTGGCAGGGGAGGGCACAGATACGCAGTATTTT. This codes for CASSFLAGEGTDTQYF.

The chain combines TRBV15 with TRBJ2-7, with D hard to call. Germline V gene sequence: CDR1 LNHNV, CDR2 YYDKDF (reference sequence). The CDR3 is made up of 13 amino acids. Between the trimmed V and J ends, which lost 4 bases and 3 bases, there was a span of 10 bases. The CDR3 spells CATSNTVDYEQYF. The CDR3 DNA is TGTGCCACCAGCAACACCGTGGACTACGAGCAGTACTTC.

This clonotype was seen repeatedly, ten times or more. V usage is TRBV11-2 and J usage is TRBJ2-7; 7 bases match TRBD1. This CDR3 is 14 amino acids long. Per the germline V gene, CDR1 is SGHAT and CDR2 is FQNNGV. J lost 2 bases, V lost 7 bases, and 8 bases had no gene match. CDR3: CASNLVTGAYEQYF. As DNA, the CDR3 is TGTGCCAGCAACCTCGTTACAGGGGCCTACGAGCAGTACTTC.

This clonotype was seen only a few times. V is TRBV27 and J is TRBJ1-5; 7 bases line up with TRBD1. The CDR3 has 14 residues. Unmatched junction bases numbered 5, after V lost 2 bases and J lost 7 bases. Germline lookup yields CDR1 MNHEY and CDR2 SMNVEV (reference sequence). The CDR3 DNA reads TGTGCCAGCAGTTTAGGGACAGCAAAGCAGCCCCAGCATTTT. Translated: CASSLGTAKQPQHF.